Below are 15 T cell receptor beta chains sequenced from a single sample in a study of cytomegalovirus exposure and HLA in healthy donors. 60 Vbeta and 13 Jbeta primers were used in PCR. TCRdb keeps only in-frame clones here, not all; method: immunoSEQ multiplex PCR. The data contain fewer than 200,000 clones, over 60% of them singletons. The source material was PBMCs. The receptors derive from a female donor in good health and CMV-seronegative.

The chain joins TRBV6-1 to TRBJ1-1, with 7 bases matching TRBD1. V was clipped by 7 bases and J by 1 base; unmatched bases: 3. The CDR3 is made up of 13 amino acids. Germline CDR1 and CDR2: MNHNS and SASEGT. The CDR3 DNA reads TGTGCCAGCAAGGGACAGTCGAACACTGAAGCTTTCTTT. It specifies CASKGQSNTEAFF.

J is TRBJ2-3 and V is TRBV2, with TRBD2 matching over 10 bases. CDR1 is SNHLY, CDR2 FYNNEI, per germline. Trimming removed 6 bases from V and 2 bases from J; junction bases left unmatched: 8. CDR3 size: 16 residues. The CDR3, as DNA: TGTGCCAGCAGGAAGATAGCGGGGGGTTTCACAGATACGCAGTATTTT. Its translation is CASRKIAGGFTDTQYF. Full variable domain (rest looked up from reference TRBV2 and TRBJ2-3): EPEVTQTPSHQVTQMGQEVILRCVPISNHLYFYWYRQILGQKVEFLVSFYNNEISEKSEIFDDQFSVERPDGSNFTLKIRSTKLEDSAMYFCASRKIAGGFTDTQYFGPGTRLTVL.

This chain links TRBV11-2 with TRBJ1-1, with D unclear. Looked up from germline, CDR1 is SGHAT and CDR2 is FQNNGV. V was trimmed by 0 bases and J by 4 bases, leaving 15 bases between them. The CDR3 is 16 amino acids. In DNA, the CDR3 is TGTGCCAGCAGCTTAGAGGGCCGCTTCGGAGGCACTGAAGCTTTCTTT. Its translation: CASSLEGRFGGTEAFF.

The chain employs TRBV7-2 and TRBJ2-5; a possible D gene is TRBD2 (5 bases). V lost 3 bases, J lost 5 bases, and 13 bases lay in between. In germline, CDR1 is SGHTA, CDR2 FQGNSA. This CDR3 region has 14 residues. Written as DNA, the CDR3 is TGTGCCAGCAGCTTCCCGAGGGTCGGGGAGACCCAGTACTTC. Amino acid sequence: CASSFPRVGETQYF. Full variable domain (missing parts from reference TRBV7-2 and TRBJ2-5): GAGVSQSPSNKVTEKGKDVELRCDPISGHTALYWYRQSLGQGLEFLIYFQGNSAPDKSGLPSDRFSAERTGGSVSTLTIQRTQQEDSAVYLCASSFPRVGETQYFGPGTRLLVL.

This chain's CDR3 is CASSYLMTSTGELFF. Written as DNA, the CDR3 is TGTGCCAGCAGTTACCTAATGACTAGTACCGGGGAGCTGTTTTTT. The genes are TRBV6-5 and TRBJ2-2; D might be TRBD2 (6 bases). V was trimmed by 2 bases and J by 5 bases, leaving 12 bases between them. This CDR3 contains 15 residues. Germline loops: CDR1 MNHEY, CDR2 SVGAGI.

The rearrangement joins TRBV5-1 to TRBJ2-5; 8 nucleotides match TRBD2. CDR3 length: 15 amino acids. CDR1 and CDR2 (germline): SGHRS, YFSETQ. J gave up 1 base and V 3 bases, and 5 bases lay outside the gene matches. The CDR3 loop reads CASSSLAGPQETQYF. In DNA, the CDR3 is TGCGCCAGCAGCTCCTTAGCGGGGCCCCAAGAGACCCAGTACTTC.

V usage is TRBV7-9 and J usage is TRBJ1-2; 8 bases are a match to TRBD1. Germline trimming cut 5 bases from V and 8 bases from J; bases unmatched to any gene: 13. The germline V gene has CDR1 SEHNR and CDR2 FQNEAQ (reference sequence). There are 15 residues in the CDR3. CDR3 sequence reads: CASSPGGRGQGGYTF. The CDR3 DNA follows: TGTGCCAGCAGCCCTGGGGGCAGGGGGCAGGGCGGCTACACCTTC. Full variable domain (missing parts from reference TRBV7-9 and TRBJ1-2): DTGVSQNPRHKITKRGQNVTFRCDPISEHNRLYWYRQTLGQGPEFLTYFQNEAQLEKSRLLSDRFSAERPKGSFSTLEIQRTEQGDSAMYLCASSPGGRGQGGYTFGSGTRLTVV.

In this sample, this clone turned up once. The V gene is TRBV6-5, the J gene TRBJ2-1; tentatively, D is TRBD1 (6 bases). Trimming cost V 7 bases and J 7 bases, with 14 bases left between them. Looked up from germline, CDR1 is MNHEY and CDR2 is SVGAGI. The CDR3 length is 13 residues. The CDR3, as DNA: TGTGCCAGCAAGGGGGTAGCCCGAAATGAGCAGTTCTTC. Its translation is CASKGVARNEQFF.

The chain links TRBV28 to TRBJ2-2; D possibly corresponds to TRBD2 (6 bases). The germline CDR1 and CDR2 sequences are MDHEN and SYDVKM. This CDR3 is built from 17 residues. Trimming removed 3 bases at V and 7 bases at J, with 21 bases between. The CDR3 here is CASSLYTSRLSGGELFF. CDR3 coding DNA: TGTGCCAGCAGTTTGTATACTAGCAGATTAAGTGGCGGGGAGCTGTTTTTT.

The V call is TRBV7-6, the J call TRBJ2-3; the D is unclear. The V end lost 2 bases, the J end lost 6 bases, and 6 bases lay between the germline ends. From germline, CDR1 is SGHVS and CDR2 FNYEAQ. The CDR3 loop spans 12 amino acids. CDR3 protein: CASSLISDTQYF. Here the CDR3 DNA reads TGTGCCAGCAGCTTAATCTCGGATACGCAGTATTTT.

The chain recombines TRBV11-2 with TRBJ2-4; TRBD1 is a possible D gene (5 bases). V was shortened by 0 bases and J by 0 bases, with 15 bases between the two germline ends. The CDR3 has 18 residues. Germline lookup yields CDR1 SGHAT and CDR2 FQNNGV. Written as DNA, the CDR3 is TGTGCCAGCAGCTTAGATAGGACACCTGGGGTAGCCAAAAACATTCAGTACTTC. Its translation is CASSLDRTPGVAKNIQYF.

The chain is built from TRBV2 and TRBJ2-5; 7 nucleotides match TRBD2. The DNA end is a closer match to TRBJ2-7, so the J assignment may be wrong. The CDR3 is made up of 14 amino acids. The germline V gene has CDR1 SNHLY and CDR2 FYNNEI. CDR3 DNA sequence: TGTGCCAGCAGAAGTAGCGGGCTTACCTACGAGCAGTACTTC. This codes for CASRSSGLTYEQYF.

V usage is TRBV29-1 and J usage is TRBJ1-3, with D uncertain. Germline V gene data show CDR1 as SQVTM and CDR2 as ANQGSEA. The V gene lost 7 bases and the J gene lost 0 bases, with 10 bases spanning the gap. This CDR3 spans 13 amino acids. The DNA of the CDR3 is TGCAGCGCTTACACGTACTCTGGAAACACCATATATTTT. It codes for CSAYTYSGNTIYF.

In nucleotides, the CDR3 is TGCGCCAGCAGCTTGGGGGGACTAGCTAGGGCAGATACGCAGTATTTT. It encodes CASSLGGLARADTQYF. This chain links TRBV5-1 with TRBJ2-3; 9 bases align to TRBD2. The J segment lost 4 bases and the V segment lost 0 bases, leaving 6 bases of the junction unmatched. The CDR3 is 16 amino acids. Per germline, CDR1 SGHRS and CDR2 YFSETQ.

V usage is TRBV4-1 and J usage is TRBJ1-2; 7 bases are a match to TRBD1. The CDR3 is 14 residues long. After removal of 2 bases from V and 12 bases from J, the junction contained 12 bases not matched to a gene. CDR1 is MGHRA and CDR2 is YSYEKL in the germline V gene. The CDR3 loop reads CASSQFRDSLRDTF. The CDR3 nucleotides are TGCGCCAGCAGCCAATTCCGGGACAGCTTACGTGACACCTTC.